The entry that follows covers one TCR beta chain sequence. This clone has a single count. Its specific antigen is unknown. Per-base qualities were not stored, and no clone one base away is much larger. The source of the sample is a study of graft-versus-host responses after intestinal transplantation (dated by TCRdb to the early 2020s). A note on the overall study: The transplants that recipients got were multivisceral, liver-intestinal, or isolated intestinal. Samples from a few later patients were sequenced in-house on an Illumina MiSeq with MiXCR processing rather than by the commercial service. A peak of at least 4% donor T cells among recipient peripheral blood mononuclear cells was the definition used for donor T cell macrochimerism. After intestinal transplantation, graft-versus-host and host-versus-graft alloreactive T cell clones were followed in the graft, circulation and bone marrow using bulk TCR-beta CDR3 sequencing. Of the 20 to 25 intestinal transplant recipients enrolled in the cohort, one of whom was a retransplant, 3 patients without pretransplant specimens were excluded. Alloreactive clones were identified by sequencing pre-transplant mixed lymphocyte reaction products and comparing these products with unstimulated pre-transplant donor and recipient T cells. Every recipient was given anti-thymocyte globulin induction, followed by around three years of maintenance tacrolimus and steroids. Points the paper makes about the study in general: The conclusions were limited by the relatively low number and heterogeneity of the intestinal transplant patients. Early after transplant, peak levels of circulating GvH clones were associated with declines in HvG clones. High GvH to HvG T cell clonal ratios were observed in the allografts of patients with donor T cell macrochimerism. GvH clones were detected in recipient bone marrow, and some of these GvH clones were observed earlier in ileal mucosa or blood, consistent with an intestinal mucosal origin.

The protocol used for the library was the immunoSEQ multiplex PCR assay. In most patients, genomic DNA was isolated using the Qiagen DNeasy Blood and Tissue Kit and sent frozen to Adaptive Biotechnologies for TCR sequencing. High-throughput TCR-beta CDR3 sequencing of genomic DNA from most patients was performed by Adaptive Biotechnologies. On the study's bioinformatics: TCR sequencing data were retrieved from Adaptive's ImmunoSEQ software for roughly 17 patients, whereas a few other patients were processed with MiXCR and VDJtools. CD4 versus CD8 sorting errors were corrected by removing sequences found in both subsets at a frequency ratio below 5:1. CDR3 nucleotide sequences shared between donor and recipient were removed because their origin could not be assigned. To count as alloreactive, a clone needed at least 2-fold expansion over unstimulated cells and a minimum CFSE-low frequency of 0.002% (template counts) or 0.001% (read counts). A clone was considered mappable if detected in the sequenced pre-transplant spleen, lymph node, or MLR CFSE-low populations of the donor or recipient. The cumulative frequency of alloreactive clones was calculated as a percentage of all sequences, weighted by copy number. The table was pulled from immuneACCESS by TCRdb, which kept in-frame rearrangements only. Such tables lose some clones; where checked, under half of the loss comes from unresolved V genes, and the rest has no known cause. The V and J calls and clone size come from that table; D and trimming were worked out from the DNA. For this sample there are some 100,000 clones; just under 95% appear just once. 1% to 1.4% of the sample is taken by the ten largest.

The CDR3 holds 14 amino acids from the cysteine to the phenylalanine. Only the CDR3 region is kept as DNA, spanning 42 bases read in frame from base 1. Per the germline V gene, SGHRS is the CDR1 and YFSETQ is the CDR2. V is cut by 0 bases and J by 0 bases, and the space between the germline ends is 7 bases. Sample time point, as interpreted from the label and publication: cells obtained before transplantation from donor or recipient. CD3+CD4+ and CD3+CD8+ populations were FACS-sorted from unstimulated pre-transplant donor and recipient cells taken from spleen or lymph nodes. The chain uses TRBV5-1 and TRBJ2-7; TRBD1 could be the D gene, as 5 bases match. The input for sequencing was unstimulated CD8+ T cells sorted from spleen or lymph node cells, taken before transplant. The source is a human donor who was the organ donor for an intestinal transplant. The CDR3 protein is CASSLEGSSYEQYF. The DNA sequence is given as TGCGCCAGCAGCTTGGAGGGGTCCTCCTACGAGCAGTACTTC.